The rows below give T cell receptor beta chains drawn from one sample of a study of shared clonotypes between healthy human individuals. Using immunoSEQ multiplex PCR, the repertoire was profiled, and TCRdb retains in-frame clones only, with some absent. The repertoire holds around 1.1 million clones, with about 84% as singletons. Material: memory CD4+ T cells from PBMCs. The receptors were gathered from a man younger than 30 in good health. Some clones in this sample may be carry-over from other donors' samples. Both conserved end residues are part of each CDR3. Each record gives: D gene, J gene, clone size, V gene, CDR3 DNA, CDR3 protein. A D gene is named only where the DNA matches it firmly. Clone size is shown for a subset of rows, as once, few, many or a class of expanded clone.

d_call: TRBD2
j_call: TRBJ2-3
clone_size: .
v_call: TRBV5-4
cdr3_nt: TGTGCCAGCAGCGGTCCTGGGCGGGGGGGCACAGATACGCAGTATTTT
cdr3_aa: CASSGPGRGGTDTQYF

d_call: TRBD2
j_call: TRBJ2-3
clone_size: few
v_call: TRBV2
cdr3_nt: TGTGCCAGCAGTACCGGGACTAGGTTTGAGGGGGGTGATACGCAGTATTTT
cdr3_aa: CASSTGTRFEGGDTQYF

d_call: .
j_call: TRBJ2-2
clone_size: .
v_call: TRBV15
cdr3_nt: TGTGCCACCAGCAGAGACCAGGGGACCGGGGAGCTGTTTTTT
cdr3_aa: CATSRDQGTGELFF

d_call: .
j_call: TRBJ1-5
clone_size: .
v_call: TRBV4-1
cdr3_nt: TGCGCCAGCAGCCAGTCTTGGCCCCTGGTCGACCAGCCCCAGCATTTT
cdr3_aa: CASSQSWPLVDQPQHF

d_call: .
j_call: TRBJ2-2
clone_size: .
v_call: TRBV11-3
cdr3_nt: .
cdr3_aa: CASSSYFGPNTGELFF

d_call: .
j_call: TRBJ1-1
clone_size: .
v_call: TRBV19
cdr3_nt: TGTGCCAGTAGTATGGGCAGCACTATTTCTGAAGCTTTCTTT
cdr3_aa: CASSMGSTISEAFF

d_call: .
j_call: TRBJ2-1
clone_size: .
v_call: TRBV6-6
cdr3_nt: TGTGCCAGCAGAAACAGTAGCTCCTACAATGAGCAGTTCTTC
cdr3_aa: CASRNSSSYNEQFF

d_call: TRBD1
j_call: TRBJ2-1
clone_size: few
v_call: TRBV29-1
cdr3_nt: TGCAGCGCCGGCGACAGGGGAATTAGGAATGAGCAGTTCTTC
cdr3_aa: CSAGDRGIRNEQFF

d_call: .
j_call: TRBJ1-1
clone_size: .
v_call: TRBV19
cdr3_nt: TGTGCCAGTAGTATAGTCCCCGGGAACACTGAAGCTTTCTTT
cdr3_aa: CASSIVPGNTEAFF

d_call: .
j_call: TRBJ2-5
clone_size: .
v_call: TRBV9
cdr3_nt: TGTGCCAGCAGCGTAGGAGGGAAAGAGACCCAGTACTTC
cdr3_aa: CASSVGGKETQYF

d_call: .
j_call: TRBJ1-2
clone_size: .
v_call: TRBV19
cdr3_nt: TGTGCCAGTAGTATGTTGCGCGGCAGGGTGGGGCGCGGCTACACCTTC
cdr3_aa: CASSMLRGRVGRGYTF

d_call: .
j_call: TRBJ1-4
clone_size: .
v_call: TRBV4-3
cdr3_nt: TGCGCCAGCAGCCAAGAAAAAGGCTGGGGGGGGGAAAAACTGTTTTTT
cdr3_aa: CASSQEKGWGGEKLFF

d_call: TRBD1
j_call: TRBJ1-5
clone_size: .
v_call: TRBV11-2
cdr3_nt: TGTGCCAGCAGCCACCGGGACAGGATTAGCAATCAGCCCCAGCATTTT
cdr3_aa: CASSHRDRISNQPQHF

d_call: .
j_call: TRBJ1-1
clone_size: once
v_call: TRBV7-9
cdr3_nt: TGTGCCAGCAGCTTCGGTCGGGACACTGAAGCTTTCTTT
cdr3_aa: CASSFGRDTEAFF

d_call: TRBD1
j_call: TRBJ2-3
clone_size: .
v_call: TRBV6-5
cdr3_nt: TGTGCCAGCAGCACCGACAGGGGCTCTCGCACATTT
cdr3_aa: CASSTDRGSRTF

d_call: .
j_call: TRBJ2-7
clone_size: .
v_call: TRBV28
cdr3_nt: TGTGCCAGCACCTTCGGGTACGAGCAGTACTTC
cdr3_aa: CASTFGYEQYF

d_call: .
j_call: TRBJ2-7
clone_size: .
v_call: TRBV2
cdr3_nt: TGTGCCAGCAGTGGGTCGCAGAACCCAACCTACGAGCAGTACTTC
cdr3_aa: CASSGSQNPTYEQYF

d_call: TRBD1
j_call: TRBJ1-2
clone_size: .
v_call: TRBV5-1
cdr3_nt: TGCGCCAGCAGCCCTCAGGAGGGACAGGGGAACTATGGCTACACCTTC
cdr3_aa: CASSPQEGQGNYGYTF

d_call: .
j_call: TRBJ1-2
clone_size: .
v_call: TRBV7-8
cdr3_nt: TGTGCCAGCAGCTTCGGAGGAGGGATCGGCTACACCTTC
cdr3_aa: CASSFGGGIGYTF

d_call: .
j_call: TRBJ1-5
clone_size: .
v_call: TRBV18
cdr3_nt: TGTGCCAGCTCTGCTGGGGGGCTAGATCAGCCCCAGCATTTT
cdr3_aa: CASSAGGLDQPQHF

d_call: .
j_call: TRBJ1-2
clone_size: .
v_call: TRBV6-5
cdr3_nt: TGTGCCAGCAGTTACCGGCAGGGTTATGGCTACACCTTC
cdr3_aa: CASSYRQGYGYTF

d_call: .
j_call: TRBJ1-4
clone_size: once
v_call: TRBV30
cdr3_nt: TGTGCCTGGAGTTTGGGGGGCGGTGAAAAACTGTTTTTT
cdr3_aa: CAWSLGGGEKLFF